Presented here are 9 T cell receptor beta chains from one specimen sequenced in a study of a mutant IDH1 vaccine in newly diagnosed glioma. Regarding time point: baseline, week 1 (first vaccination visit). Documented treatment: pre-vaccination baseline after standard-of-care therapy. Generated by immunoSEQ multiplex PCR, the TCRdb table keeps only in-frame clones and is missing some. The table has tens of thousands of clones, about four fifths seen once. Specimen: PBMCs, collected from a glioma patient treated with radiotherapy, temozolomide or both. These receptors came from a man aged 45-65 years with glioma.

V usage is TRBV2 and J usage is TRBJ2-1; D unresolved. V dropped 1 base and J dropped 6 bases, with 7 bases sitting between them. Per the germline V gene, CDR1 is SNHLY and CDR2 is FYNNEI. There are 13 residues in the CDR3. The CDR3 spells CASSEGLVNEQFF. Written as DNA, the CDR3 is TGTGCCAGCAGTGAAGGGTTGGTCAATGAGCAGTTCTTC.

The chain recombines TRBV7-9 with TRBJ1-5, with 7 bases identical to TRBD1. The CDR3 is 14 amino acids. From germline, CDR1 is SEHNR and CDR2 FQNEAQ (reference sequence). Trimming took 5 bases from V and 5 from J; bases not matched to a gene: 6. CDR3 DNA: TGTGCCAGCAGCCAAGACAGGGACCATCAGCCCCAGCATTTT. It codes for CASSQDRDHQPQHF.

The chain combines TRBV13 with TRBJ1-4; D not resolved. The CDR3 has 13 amino acids. V lost 5 bases to trimming and J lost 10 bases, with 14 bases between them. Germline CDR1 is PRHDT and CDR2 is FYEKMQ (reference sequence). The DNA of the CDR3 is TGTGCCAGCAGCGGGAATAAAGGCAGAAAACTGTTTTTT. This gives the protein CASSGNKGRKLFF.

The chain has TRBV5-8 and TRBJ1-1; 7 bases line up with TRBD1. With V trimmed by 4 bases and J by 1 base, 10 bases remained unmatched. CDR1 SGHTS and CDR2 YDEGEE come from the germline V gene. The CDR3 is made up of 16 amino acids. DNA of the CDR3: TGTGCCAGCAGCCCGGACAGGAGCGGTCGGAACACTGAAGCTTTCTTT. This encodes CASSPDRSGRNTEAFF.

The chain has TRBV30 and TRBJ2-6; D unresolved. The V end lost 5 bases, the J end lost 3 bases, and 11 bases lay between the germline ends. CDR3 length: 14 residues. Germline values: CDR1 GTSNPN, CDR2 SVGIG (reference sequence). CDR3 protein: CAWDSTGGANVLTF. As DNA, the CDR3 is TGTGCCTGGGACTCGACTGGTGGGGCCAACGTCCTGACTTTC.

The rearrangement uses TRBV6-1 and TRBJ2-1; 7 bases map to TRBD2. CDR3 length equals 15 residues. CDR1 MNHNS and CDR2 SASEGT come from the germline V gene. The J segment lost 2 bases and the V segment lost 11 bases, leaving 12 bases of the junction unmatched. The CDR3 loop is CAASVAGYTYNEQFF. Here the CDR3 DNA reads TGTGCCGCCTCCGTAGCGGGTTATACCTACAATGAGCAGTTCTTC.

The chain carries TRBV7-6 and TRBJ2-7, with unresolved D. The V end was cut by 3 bases, the J end by 5 bases, with 14 bases between. CDR3 length: 14 amino acids. Germline CDR1 reads SGHVS; CDR2 reads FNYEAQ. The CDR3 nucleotides are TGTGCCAGCAGCTTCGGACCCATCGGAAACGAGCAGTACTTC. Its protein product is CASSFGPIGNEQYF.

This chain joins TRBV28 and TRBJ1-1; D ambiguous. V was trimmed by 2 bases and J by 0 bases, leaving 7 bases between them. This CDR3 has 14 residues. Germline-derived CDR1 and CDR2 are MDHEN and SYDVKM. CDR3 in amino acids: CASSLAQLNTEAFF. The CDR3 nucleotides are TGTGCCAGCAGTTTAGCCCAACTGAACACTGAAGCTTTCTTT.

The chain carries TRBV5-6 and TRBJ1-1; D is unclear. The germline gives CDR1 SGHDT, CDR2 YYEEEE. Deletions cut 3 bases from V and 10 bases from J, with 10 bases between. CDR3 length: 11 amino acids. The DNA for the CDR3 is TGTGCCAGCAGCTCCGGGGAAGGAGCTTTCTTT. Protein product: CASSSGEGAFF.